This T cell receptor (beta chain) was retrieved from a study of blood T cell repertoires in COVID-19. Methods used by the authors: By means of reference gene primer amplification, nucleated cell counts were estimated. The table came from immunoSEQ multiplex PCR; TCRdb's copy has only in-frame clones and leaves some out. Clone size and V and J calls were adopted from that table, with D and trimming inferred from the DNA. The profile shows around 94,000 clones, about 90% of them singletons. Material: peripheral blood. This clonotype originated in a man aged 50 to 59 with active COVID-19.

CDR3 sequence (DNA): TGTGCCAGCAGCGCACTTAGAGCGCCTTACAATGAGCAGTTCTTC. It is translated as CASSALRAPYNEQFF. This rearrangement joins TRBV7-8 to TRBJ2-1; D ambiguous. The CDR3 contains 15 residues. The V gene lost 5 bases and the J gene lost 4 bases, with 15 bases spanning the gap. Germline lookup yields CDR1 SGHVS and CDR2 FQNEAQ.